This T cell receptor (beta chain) was obtained from a study of T cell responses to AZD1222 COVID-19 vaccine. Study results and caveats: The CD4 TCRs associated with vaccination extended across spike and predominated at 160-218 and 743-854.

Only in-frame clones appear in the TCRdb table, and some are missing; sequencing was by immunoSEQ multiplex PCR. The table has over 150,000 clones, 86% seen once; the top ten hold about 5.1%. For this clone: Its antigen remains unidentified. Because the CDR3's place on the DNA is in doubt, the DNA is left out and the CDR3 is given as listed by TCRdb.

Germline V gene sequence: CDR1 MNHEY, CDR2 SVGAGI. The CDR3 spans 15 residues, counting both ends. The sample here was peripheral blood, taken on day 0 of MenACWY control vaccination. The chain links TRBV6-5 to TRBJ1-5. The TCR comes from an adult in good health. CDR3 protein: CASSSVLGGNQPQHF.